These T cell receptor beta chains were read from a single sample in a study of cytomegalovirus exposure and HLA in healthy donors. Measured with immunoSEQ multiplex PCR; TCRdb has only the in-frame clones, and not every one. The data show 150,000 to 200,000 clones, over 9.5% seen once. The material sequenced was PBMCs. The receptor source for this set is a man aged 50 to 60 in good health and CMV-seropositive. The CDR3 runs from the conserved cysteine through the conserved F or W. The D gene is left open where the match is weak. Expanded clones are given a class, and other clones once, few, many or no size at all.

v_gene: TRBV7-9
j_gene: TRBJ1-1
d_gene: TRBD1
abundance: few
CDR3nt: TGTGCCAGCAGCTTAGGTGCAGGGGGGATACGGACTGAAGCTTTCTTT
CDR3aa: CASSLGAGGIRTEAFF

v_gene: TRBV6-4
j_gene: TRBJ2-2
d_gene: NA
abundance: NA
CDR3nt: TGTGCCAGCAGTGACGGTTTTACAGGTAAGGCGCACGGGGAGCTGTTTTTT
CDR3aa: CASSDGFTGKAHGELFF

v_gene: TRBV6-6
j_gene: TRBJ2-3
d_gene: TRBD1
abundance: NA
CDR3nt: TGTGCCAGCACCCCCGACAGGGCTAGCACAGATACGCAGTATTTT
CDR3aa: CASTPDRASTDTQYF

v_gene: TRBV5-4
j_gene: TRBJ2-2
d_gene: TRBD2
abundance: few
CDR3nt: TGTGCCAGCAGCTTGGACGGCGGGGGGACCGGGGAGCTGTTTTTT
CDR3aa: CASSLDGGGTGELFF

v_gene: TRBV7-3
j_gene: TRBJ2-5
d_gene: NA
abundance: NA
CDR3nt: TGTGCCAGCAGCTTAACAGGAGGGTTCTCCGAGACCCAGTACTTC
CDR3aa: CASSLTGGFSETQYF

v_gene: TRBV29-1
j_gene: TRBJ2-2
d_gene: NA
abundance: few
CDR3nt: TGCAGCGTTGAAAATGACGGTTCCTCGGGCACCGGGGAGCTGTTTTTT
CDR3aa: CSVENDGSSGTGELFF

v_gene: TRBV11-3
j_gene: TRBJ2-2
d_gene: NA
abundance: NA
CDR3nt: TGTGCCAGCAGCCTACCTCCAGGGAACGGGGAGCTGTTTTTT
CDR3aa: CASSLPPGNGELFF

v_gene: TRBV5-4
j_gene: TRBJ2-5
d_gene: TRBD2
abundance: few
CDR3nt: TGTGCCAGCAGCTTAGATCGCGGGGGGGCCACCCAGTACTTC
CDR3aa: CASSLDRGGATQYF

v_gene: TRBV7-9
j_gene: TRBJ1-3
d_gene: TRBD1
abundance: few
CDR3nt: TGTGCCAGCAGCCCCCGACAGGGGATGAGCTCTGGAAACACCATATATTTT
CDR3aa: CASSPRQGMSSGNTIYF

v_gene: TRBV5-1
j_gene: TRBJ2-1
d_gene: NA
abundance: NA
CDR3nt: TGCGCCAGCAGCCGCACTTACAATGAGCAGTTCTTC
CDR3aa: CASSRTYNEQFF

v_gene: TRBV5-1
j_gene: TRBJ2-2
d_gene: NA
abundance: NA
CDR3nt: TGCGCCAGCAGCTTGGCAGGGTCGTCCGGGGAGCTGTTTTTT
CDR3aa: CASSLAGSSGELFF

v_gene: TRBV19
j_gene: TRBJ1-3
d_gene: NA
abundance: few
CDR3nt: TGTGCCAGTAGTACCCCACTGAACACCATATATTTT
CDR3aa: CASSTPLNTIYF

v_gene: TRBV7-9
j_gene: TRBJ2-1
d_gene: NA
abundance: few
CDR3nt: TGTGCCAGCACCCGACAAGGCAATGAGCAGTTCTTC
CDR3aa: CASTRQGNEQFF

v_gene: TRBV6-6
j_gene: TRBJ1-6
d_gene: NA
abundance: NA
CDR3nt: TGTGCCAGCAATAAACCAGGGCAAGATAATTCACCCCTCCACTTT
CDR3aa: CASNKPGQDNSPLHF

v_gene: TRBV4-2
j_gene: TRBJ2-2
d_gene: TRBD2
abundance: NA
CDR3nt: TGTGCCAGCAGCCACGCCGAGACTAGCGGCACCACCGGGGAGCTGTTTTTT
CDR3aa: CASSHAETSGTTGELFF

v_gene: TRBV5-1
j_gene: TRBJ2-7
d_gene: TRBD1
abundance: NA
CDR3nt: TGCGCCAGCAGTCCCGGGACAGGTTTGCCAACCTACGAGCAGTACTTC
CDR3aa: CASSPGTGLPTYEQYF

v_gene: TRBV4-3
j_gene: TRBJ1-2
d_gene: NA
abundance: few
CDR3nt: TGCGCCAGCAGCCAAGTGCCAGCTAACTATGGCTACACCTTC
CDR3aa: CASSQVPANYGYTF

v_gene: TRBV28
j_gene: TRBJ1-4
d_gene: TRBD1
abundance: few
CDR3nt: TGTGCCACAGAGAGGGGGGGACAGGGAAATGAAAAACTGTTTTTT
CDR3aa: CATERGGQGNEKLFF

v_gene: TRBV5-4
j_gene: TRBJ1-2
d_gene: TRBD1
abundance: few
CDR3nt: TGTGCCAGCAGGTTGACAGGGGGCGCGAGGGGCTACACCTTC
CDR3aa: CASRLTGGARGYTF

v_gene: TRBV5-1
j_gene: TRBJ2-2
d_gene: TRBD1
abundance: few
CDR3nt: TGCGCCAGCAGCTTGGCGGCAGGGGGAACCGGGGAGCTGTTTTTT
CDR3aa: CASSLAAGGTGELFF

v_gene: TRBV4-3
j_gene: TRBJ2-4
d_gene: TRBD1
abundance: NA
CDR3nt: TGCGCCAGCAGCCAAGATGCCCAGGGGGTAGCCAAAAACATTCAGTACTTC
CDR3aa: CASSQDAQGVAKNIQYF

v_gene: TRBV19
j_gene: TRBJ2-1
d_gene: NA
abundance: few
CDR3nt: TGTGCCAGTAGTCTGGGGCATTACAATGAGCAGTTCTTC
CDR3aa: CASSLGHYNEQFF

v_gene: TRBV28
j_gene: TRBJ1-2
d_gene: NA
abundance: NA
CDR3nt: TGTGCCAGCAGTTTATATAGGGGGACAAGCTATGGCTACACCTTC
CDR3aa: CASSLYRGTSYGYTF

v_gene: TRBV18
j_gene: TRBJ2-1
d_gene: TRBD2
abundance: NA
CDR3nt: TGTGCCAGCTCTCTCAGGCCGGGACTAGCGGGGAATGAGCAGTTCTTC
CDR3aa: CASSLRPGLAGNEQFF

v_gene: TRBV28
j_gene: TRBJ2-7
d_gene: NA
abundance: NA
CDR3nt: TGTGCCAGCAGCCCCGGCGCCCAGGGCAAGGGCGAGCAGTACTTC
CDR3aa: CASSPGAQGKGEQYF

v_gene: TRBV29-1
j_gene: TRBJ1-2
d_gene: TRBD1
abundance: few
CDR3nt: TGCAGCGTTGCGGGACAGGCCAATATTAACTATGGCTACACCTTC
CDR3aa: CSVAGQANINYGYTF

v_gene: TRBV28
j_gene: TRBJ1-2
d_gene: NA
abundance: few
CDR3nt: TGTGCCAGCAGTTTATCCCCCGGCTGGGAGAGCTATGGCTACACCTTC
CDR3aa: CASSLSPGWESYGYTF

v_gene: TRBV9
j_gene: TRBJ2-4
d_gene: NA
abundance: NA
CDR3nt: TGTGCCAGCAGCGTAGAGCAGGGGGGAAACATTCAGTACTTC
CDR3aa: CASSVEQGGNIQYF

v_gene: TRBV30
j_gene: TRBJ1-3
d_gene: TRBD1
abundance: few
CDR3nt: TGTGCCTGGAGTGGGACAGGGTTTGGAAACACCATATATTTT
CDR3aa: CAWSGTGFGNTIYF

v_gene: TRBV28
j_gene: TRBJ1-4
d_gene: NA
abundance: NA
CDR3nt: TGTGCCAGCAGTTTATCCGGGACTAATGAAAAACTGTTTTTT
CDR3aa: CASSLSGTNEKLFF

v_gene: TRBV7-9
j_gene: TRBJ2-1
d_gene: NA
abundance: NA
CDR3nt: TGTGCCAGCAGCTTAGCTACGCGGGGCAATGAGCAGTTCTTC
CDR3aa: CASSLATRGNEQFF

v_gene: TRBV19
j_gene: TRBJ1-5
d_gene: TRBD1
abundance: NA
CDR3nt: TGTGCCAGTAGCCAGGGGGGTTTGTCCCAGCATTTT
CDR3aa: CASSQGGLSQHF

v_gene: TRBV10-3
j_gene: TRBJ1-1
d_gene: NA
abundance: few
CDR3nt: TGTGCCATCAGTGGTATTCCCCCGAACACTGAAGCTTTCTTT
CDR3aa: CAISGIPPNTEAFF

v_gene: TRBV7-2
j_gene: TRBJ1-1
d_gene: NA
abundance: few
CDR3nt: TGTGCCAGCAGCTTCAAACAGGGAAGCCACACTGAAGCTTTCTTT
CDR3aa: CASSFKQGSHTEAFF

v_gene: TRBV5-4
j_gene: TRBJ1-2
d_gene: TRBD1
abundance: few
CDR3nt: TGTGCCAGCAGCTCCGGGACAGGTGGATCCTATGTCTACACCTTC
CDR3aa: CASSSGTGGSYVYTF

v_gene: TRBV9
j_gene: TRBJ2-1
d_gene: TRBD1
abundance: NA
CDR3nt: TGTGCCAGCACACGAGGGGGCGACAATGAGCAGTTCTTC
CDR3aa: CASTRGGDNEQFF

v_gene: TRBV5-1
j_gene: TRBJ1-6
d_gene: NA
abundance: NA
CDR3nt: TGCGCCAGCAGCTTGGAGGGCCCTAGGGGCTCCTATAATTCACCCCTCCACTTT
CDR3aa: CASSLEGPRGSYNSPLHF

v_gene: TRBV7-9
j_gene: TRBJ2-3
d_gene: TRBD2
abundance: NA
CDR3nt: TGTGCCAGCAGCTTAGCGCCGTCTAGCGGGGGGGCCGATACGCAGTATTTT
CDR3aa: CASSLAPSSGGADTQYF

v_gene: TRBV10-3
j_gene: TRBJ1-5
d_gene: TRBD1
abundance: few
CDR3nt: TGTGCCATCATGGCGGCAGGGGGTAAGCAGCCCCAGCATTTT
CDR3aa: CAIMAAGGKQPQHF

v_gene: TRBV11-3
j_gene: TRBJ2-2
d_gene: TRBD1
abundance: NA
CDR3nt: TGTGCCAGCAGCTTGGGGAACGGGGACAGGGGAACCGGGGAGCTGTTTTTT
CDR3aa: CASSLGNGDRGTGELFF

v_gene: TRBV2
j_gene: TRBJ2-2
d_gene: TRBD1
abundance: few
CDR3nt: TGTGCCAGCAGTTCCGGGACAGGGTTCGGGGAGCTGTTTTTT
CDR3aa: CASSSGTGFGELFF

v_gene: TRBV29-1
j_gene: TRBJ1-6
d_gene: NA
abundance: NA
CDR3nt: TGCAGCGTTGGTTTCGGGGATTCACCCCTCCACTTT
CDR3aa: CSVGFGDSPLHF

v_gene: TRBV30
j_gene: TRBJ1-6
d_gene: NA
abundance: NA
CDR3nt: TGTGCCTGGAGTGTTGGGAGTTTGGGTTCACCCCTCCACTTT
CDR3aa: CAWSVGSLGSPLHF

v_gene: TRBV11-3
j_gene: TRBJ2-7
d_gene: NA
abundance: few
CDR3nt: TGTGCCAGCAACGGCCGGGACTCCTACGAGCAGTACTTC
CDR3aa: CASNGRDSYEQYF

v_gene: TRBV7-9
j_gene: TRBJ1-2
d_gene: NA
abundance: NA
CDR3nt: TGTGCCAGCAGCTTAGGGGGGCAGACCTATGGCTACACCTTC
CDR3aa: CASSLGGQTYGYTF

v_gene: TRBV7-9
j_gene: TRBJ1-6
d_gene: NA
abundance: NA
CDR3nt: TGTGCCAGCAGTTCATATAATTCACCCCTCCACTTT
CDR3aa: CASSSYNSPLHF

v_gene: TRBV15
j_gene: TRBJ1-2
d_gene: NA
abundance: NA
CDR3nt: TGTGCCACCAGCAAGAGCCCCAGGGATGGCTACACCTTC
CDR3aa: CATSKSPRDGYTF

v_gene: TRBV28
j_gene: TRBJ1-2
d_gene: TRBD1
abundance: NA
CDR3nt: TGTGCCAGCAGTCCAACACAGGGGGAGGCCTATGGCTACACCTTC
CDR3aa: CASSPTQGEAYGYTF

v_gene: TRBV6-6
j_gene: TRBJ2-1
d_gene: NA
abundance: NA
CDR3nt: TGTGCCAGCAGTCCTCTCCGGGACAATGAGCAGTTCTTC
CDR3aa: CASSPLRDNEQFF

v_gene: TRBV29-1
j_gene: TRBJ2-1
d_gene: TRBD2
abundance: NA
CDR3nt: TGCAGCGTTAAGGGACTAGCGGGGGGGCCCTACAATGAGCAGTTCTTC
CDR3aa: CSVKGLAGGPYNEQFF

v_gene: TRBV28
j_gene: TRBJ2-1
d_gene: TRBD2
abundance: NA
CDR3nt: TGTGCCACCCTACCTCCTGGACTAGCGTTTTCTAATGAGCAGTTCTTC
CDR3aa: CATLPPGLAFSNEQFF

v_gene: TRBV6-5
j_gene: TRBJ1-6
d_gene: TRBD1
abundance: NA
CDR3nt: TGTGCCAGCAGACCCGGGACAGCCTATTCACCCCTCCACTTT
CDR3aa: CASRPGTAYSPLHF

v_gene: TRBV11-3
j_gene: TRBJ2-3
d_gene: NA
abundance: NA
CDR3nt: TGTGCCAGCGGGGCGAACACAGATACGCAGTATTTT
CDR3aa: CASGANTDTQYF

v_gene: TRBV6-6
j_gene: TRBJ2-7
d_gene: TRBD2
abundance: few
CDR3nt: TGTGCCAGCAGGAAGGAGCTAGCGGGGTTATACGAGCAGTACTTC
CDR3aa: CASRKELAGLYEQYF